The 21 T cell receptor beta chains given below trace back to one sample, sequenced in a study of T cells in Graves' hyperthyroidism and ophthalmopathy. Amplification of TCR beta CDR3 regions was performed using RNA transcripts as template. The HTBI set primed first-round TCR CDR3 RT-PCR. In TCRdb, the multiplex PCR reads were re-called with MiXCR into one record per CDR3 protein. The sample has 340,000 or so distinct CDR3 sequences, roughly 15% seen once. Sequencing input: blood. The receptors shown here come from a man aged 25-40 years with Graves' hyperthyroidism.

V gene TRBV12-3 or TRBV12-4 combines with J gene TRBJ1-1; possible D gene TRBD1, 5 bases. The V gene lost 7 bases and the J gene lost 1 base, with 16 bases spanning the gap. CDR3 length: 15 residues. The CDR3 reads CASTTGVGWNTEAFF. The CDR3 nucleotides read TGTGCCAGCACCACAGGTGTCGGCTGGAACACTGAAGCTTTCTTT.

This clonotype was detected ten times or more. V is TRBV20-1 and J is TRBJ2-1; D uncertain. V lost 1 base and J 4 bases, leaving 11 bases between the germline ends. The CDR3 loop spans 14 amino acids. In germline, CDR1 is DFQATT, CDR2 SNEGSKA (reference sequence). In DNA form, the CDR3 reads TGCAGTGCTAGAGCCCCGGGTCTTTACAATGAGCAGTTCTTC. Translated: CSARAPGLYNEQFF.

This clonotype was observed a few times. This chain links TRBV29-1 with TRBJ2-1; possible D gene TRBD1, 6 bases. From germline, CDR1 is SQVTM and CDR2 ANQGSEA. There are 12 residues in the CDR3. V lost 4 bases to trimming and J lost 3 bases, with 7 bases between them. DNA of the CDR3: TGCAGCGTTGGGGGGCTCTACAATGAGCAGTTCTTC. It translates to CSVGGLYNEQFF.

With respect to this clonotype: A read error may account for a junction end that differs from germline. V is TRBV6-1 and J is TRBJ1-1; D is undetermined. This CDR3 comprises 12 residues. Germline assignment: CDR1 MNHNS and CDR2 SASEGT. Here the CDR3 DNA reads TGTGCCGGCAGAGTCGGGAACACTGAAGCTTTCTTT. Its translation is CAGRVGNTEAFF.

The CDR3 region is CASTPGQGLGGYTF. DNA for the CDR3: TGTGCCAGCACCCCGGGACAGGGTTTGGGTGGCTACACCTTC. This chain connects TRBV12-3 or TRBV12-4 to TRBJ1-2; TRBD1 matches 9 bases. The junction had 10 bases not matched to a gene; V was cut back by 7 bases and J by 7 bases. There are 14 residues in the CDR3.

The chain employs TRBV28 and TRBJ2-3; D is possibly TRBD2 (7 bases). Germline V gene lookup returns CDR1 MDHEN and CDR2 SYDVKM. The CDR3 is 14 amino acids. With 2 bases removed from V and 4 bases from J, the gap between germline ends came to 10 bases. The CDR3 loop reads CASSLGGAADTQYF. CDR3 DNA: TGTGCCAGCAGTTTAGGGGGGGCTGCAGATACGCAGTATTTT.

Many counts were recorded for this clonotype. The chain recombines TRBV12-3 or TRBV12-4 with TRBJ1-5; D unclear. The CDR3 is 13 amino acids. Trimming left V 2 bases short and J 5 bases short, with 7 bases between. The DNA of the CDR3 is TGTGCCAGCAGTTTATCTCGGGATCAGCCCCAGCATTTT. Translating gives CASSLSRDQPQHF.

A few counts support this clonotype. Here the CDR3 reads CASSPGQGWGGYTF. CDR3 DNA sequence: TGTGCCAGCAGTCCAGGACAGGGATGGGGTGGCTACACCTTC. The chain joins TRBV7-2 to TRBJ1-2; the match to TRBD1 covers 8 bases. After removal of 6 bases from V and 7 bases from J, the junction contained 10 bases not matched to a gene. The CDR3 is 14 residues long. Germline CDR1 reads SGHTA; CDR2 reads FQGNSA. Complete variable domain (other parts from reference TRBV7-2 and TRBJ1-2): GAGVSQSPSNKVTEKGKDVELRCDPISGHTALYWYRQSLGQGLEFLIYFQGNSAPDKSGLPSDRFSAERTGGSVSTLTIQRTQQEDSAVYLCASSPGQGWGGYTFGSGTRLTVV.

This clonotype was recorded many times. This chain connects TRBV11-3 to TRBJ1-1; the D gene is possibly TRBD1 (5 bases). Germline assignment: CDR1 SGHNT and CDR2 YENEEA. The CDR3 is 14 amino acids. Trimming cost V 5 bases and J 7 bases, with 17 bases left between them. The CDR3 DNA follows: TGTGCCAGCAGCCAAGCGGGGGATAGTAATGAAGCTTTCTTT. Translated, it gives CASSQAGDSNEAFF.

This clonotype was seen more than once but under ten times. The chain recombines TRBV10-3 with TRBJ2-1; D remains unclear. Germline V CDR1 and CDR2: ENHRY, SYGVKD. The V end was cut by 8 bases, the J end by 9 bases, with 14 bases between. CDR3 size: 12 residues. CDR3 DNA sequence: TGTGCCATCTCGGGCCGGCGACCTGAGCAGTTCTTC. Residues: CAISGRRPEQFF.

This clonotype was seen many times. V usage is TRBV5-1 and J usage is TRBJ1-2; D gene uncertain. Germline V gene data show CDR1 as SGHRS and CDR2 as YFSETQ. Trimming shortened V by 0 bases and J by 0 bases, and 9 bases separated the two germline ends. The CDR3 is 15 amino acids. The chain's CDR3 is CASSLGGTPNYGYTF. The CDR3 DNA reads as TGCGCCAGCAGCTTGGGAGGAACTCCTAACTATGGCTACACCTTC.

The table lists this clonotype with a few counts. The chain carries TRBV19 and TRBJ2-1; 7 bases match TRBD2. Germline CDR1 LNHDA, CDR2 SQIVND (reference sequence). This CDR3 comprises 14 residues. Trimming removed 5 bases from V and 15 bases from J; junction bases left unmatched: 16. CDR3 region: CASSLSGPTGSPFF. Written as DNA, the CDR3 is TGTGCCAGTAGTCTTAGCGGGCCCACGGGAAGTCCGTTCTTC. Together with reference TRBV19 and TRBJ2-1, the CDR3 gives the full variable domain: DGGITQSPKYLFRKEGQNVTLSCEQNLNHDAMYWYRQDPGQGLRLIYYSQIVNDFQKGDIAEGYSVSREKKESFPLTVTSAQKNPTAFYLCASSLSGPTGSPFFGPGTRLTVL.

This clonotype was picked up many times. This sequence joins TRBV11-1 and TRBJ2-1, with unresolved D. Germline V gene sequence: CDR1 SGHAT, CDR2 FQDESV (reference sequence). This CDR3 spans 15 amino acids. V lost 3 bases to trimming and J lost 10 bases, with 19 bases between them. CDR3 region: CASSFDSYGMGEQFF. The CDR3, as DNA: TGTGCCAGCAGCTTTGATTCTTACGGTATGGGGGAGCAGTTCTTC.

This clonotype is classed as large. The CDR3 reads CASISGLTGVWNEQFF. In DNA, the CDR3 is TGTGCCAGCATATCGGGGCTAACGGGAGTTTGGAATGAGCAGTTCTTC. This sequence joins TRBV2 and TRBJ2-1, with D tentatively TRBD2 (6 bases). This CDR3 contains 16 residues. The V gene lost 7 bases and the J gene lost 7 bases, with 23 bases spanning the gap. Germline-derived CDR1 and CDR2 are SNHLY and FYNNEI.

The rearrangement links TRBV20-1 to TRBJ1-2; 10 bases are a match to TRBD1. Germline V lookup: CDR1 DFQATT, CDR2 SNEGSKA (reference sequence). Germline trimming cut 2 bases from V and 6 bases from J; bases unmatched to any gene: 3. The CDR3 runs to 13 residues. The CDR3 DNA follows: TGCAGTGCTAGACGTGGACAGGGGGATGGCTACACCTTC. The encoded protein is CSARRGQGDGYTF.

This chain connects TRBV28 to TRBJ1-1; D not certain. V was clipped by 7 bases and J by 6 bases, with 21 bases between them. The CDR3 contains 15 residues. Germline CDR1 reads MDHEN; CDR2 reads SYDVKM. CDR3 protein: CASTFSTISGAEAFF. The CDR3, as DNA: TGTGCCAGCACCTTTTCTACCATCAGCGGCGCTGAAGCTTTCTTT.

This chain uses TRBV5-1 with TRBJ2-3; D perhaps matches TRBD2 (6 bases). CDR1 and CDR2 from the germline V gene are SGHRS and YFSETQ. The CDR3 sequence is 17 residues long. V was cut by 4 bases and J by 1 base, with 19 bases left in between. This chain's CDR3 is CASSMPREASGTDTQYF. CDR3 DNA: TGCGCCAGCAGCATGCCCAGGGAGGCTAGCGGCACAGATACGCAGTATTTT.

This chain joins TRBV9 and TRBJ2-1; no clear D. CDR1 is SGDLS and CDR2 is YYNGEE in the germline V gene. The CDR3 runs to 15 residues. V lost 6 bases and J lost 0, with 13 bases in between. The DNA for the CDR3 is TGTGCCAGCACCCGAGAGGCAGCCTCCTACAATGAGCAGTTCTTC. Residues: CASTREAASYNEQFF. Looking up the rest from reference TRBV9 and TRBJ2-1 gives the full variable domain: DSGVTQTPKHLITATGQRVTLRCSPRSGDLSVYWYQQSLDQGLQFLIQYYNGEERAKGNILERFSAQQFPDLHSELNLSSLELGDSALYFCASTREAASYNEQFFGPGTRLTVL.

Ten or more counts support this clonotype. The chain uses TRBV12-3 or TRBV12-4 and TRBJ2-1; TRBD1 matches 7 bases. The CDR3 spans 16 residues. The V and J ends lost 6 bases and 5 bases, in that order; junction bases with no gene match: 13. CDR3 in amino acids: CASRSTGTDSDNEQFF. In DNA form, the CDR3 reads TGTGCCAGCAGGTCCACCGGGACAGATAGTGACAATGAGCAGTTCTTC.

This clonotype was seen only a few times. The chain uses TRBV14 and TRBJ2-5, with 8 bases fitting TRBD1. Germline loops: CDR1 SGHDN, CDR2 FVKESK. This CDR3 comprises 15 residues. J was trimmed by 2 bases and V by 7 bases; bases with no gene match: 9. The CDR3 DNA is TGTGCCAGCACCCTCGGACAGGGTATTCAAGAGACCCAGTACTTC. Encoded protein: CASTLGQGIQETQYF. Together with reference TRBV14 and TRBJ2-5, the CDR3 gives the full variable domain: EAGVTQFPSHSVIEKGQTVTLRCDPISGHDNLYWYRRVMGKEIKFLLHFVKESKQDESGMPNNRFLAERTGGTYSTLKVQPAELEDSGVYFCASTLGQGIQETQYFGPGTRLLVL.

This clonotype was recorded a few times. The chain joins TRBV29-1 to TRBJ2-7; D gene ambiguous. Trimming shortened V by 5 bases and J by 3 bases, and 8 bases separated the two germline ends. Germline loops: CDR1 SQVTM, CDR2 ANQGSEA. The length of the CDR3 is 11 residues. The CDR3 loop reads CSVYRDYEQYF. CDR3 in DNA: TGCAGCGTTTACCGAGACTACGAGCAGTACTTC.